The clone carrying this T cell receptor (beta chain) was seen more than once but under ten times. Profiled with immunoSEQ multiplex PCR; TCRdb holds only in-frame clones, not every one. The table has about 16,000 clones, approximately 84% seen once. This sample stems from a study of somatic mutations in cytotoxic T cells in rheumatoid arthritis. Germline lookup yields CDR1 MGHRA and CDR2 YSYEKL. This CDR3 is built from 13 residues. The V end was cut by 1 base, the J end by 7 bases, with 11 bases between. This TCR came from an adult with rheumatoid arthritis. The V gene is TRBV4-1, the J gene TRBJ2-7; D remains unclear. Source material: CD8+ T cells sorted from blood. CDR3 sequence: CASSQVITAEQYF. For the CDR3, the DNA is TGCGCCAGCAGCCAAGTGATCACGGCTGAGCAGTACTTC.